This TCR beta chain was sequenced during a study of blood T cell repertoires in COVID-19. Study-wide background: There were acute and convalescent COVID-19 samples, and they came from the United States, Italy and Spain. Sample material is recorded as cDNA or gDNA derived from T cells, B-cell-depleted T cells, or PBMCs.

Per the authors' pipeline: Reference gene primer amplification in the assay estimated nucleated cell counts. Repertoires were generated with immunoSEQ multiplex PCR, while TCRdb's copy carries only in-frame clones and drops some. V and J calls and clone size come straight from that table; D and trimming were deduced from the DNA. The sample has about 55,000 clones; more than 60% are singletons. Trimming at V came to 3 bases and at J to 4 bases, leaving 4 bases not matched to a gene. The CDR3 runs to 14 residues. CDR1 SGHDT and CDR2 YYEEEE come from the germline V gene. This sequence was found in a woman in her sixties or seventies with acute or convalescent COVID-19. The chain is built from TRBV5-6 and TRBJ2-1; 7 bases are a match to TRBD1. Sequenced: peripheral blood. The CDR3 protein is CASSWGTAYNEQFF. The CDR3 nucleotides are TGTGCCAGCAGCTGGGGGACAGCGTACAATGAGCAGTTCTTC.